This TCR beta chain appears in the sequencing data of a study of blood T cell repertoires in COVID-19. Produced via immunoSEQ multiplex PCR; TCRdb's table is partial and in-frame only. Altogether approximately 170,000 clones are present, around nine tenths being singletons, with the ten largest covering 3.5% to 4.5%. Germline CDR1 MGHRA, CDR2 YSYEKL. The CDR3 has 13 residues. V was pared by 1 base and J by 4 bases, with 7 bases between. Sample: peripheral blood. The chain combines TRBV4-1 with TRBJ1-1; D uncertain. This TCR was sampled from a man aged 18 to 30 with active or convalescent COVID-19. Here the CDR3 reads CASSQVAVTEAFF. The CDR3 coding sequence is TGCGCCAGCAGCCAAGTGGCTGTCACTGAAGCTTTCTTT.